This T cell receptor beta chain was identified during a study of control samples from healthy donors and cancer patients. Profiled with immunoSEQ multiplex PCR; TCRdb holds only in-frame clones, not every one. The top ten hold roughly 1.6% of the sample, which has 190,000 or so clones, around 93% seen once. V shed 2 bases and J shed 0 bases, with 7 bases lying between them. Germline V gives CDR1 MGHRA, CDR2 YSYEKL. CDR3 length: 15 amino acids. V is TRBV4-1 and J is TRBJ2-2; a weak D match, TRBD2 (5 bases). The sequenced sample was blood. The clonotype comes from a man aged 18 to 29 in good health. As DNA, the CDR3 is TGCGCCAGCAGCCAATACGGGACGAACACCGGGGAGCTGTTTTTT. This gives the protein CASSQYGTNTGELFF.